These 32 T cell receptor beta chains were sequenced from one sample in a study of blood T cell repertoires in COVID-19. TCRdb keeps only in-frame clones here, not all; method: immunoSEQ multiplex PCR. The table lists just over 250,000 clones, about 86% of them singletons. What was sequenced was PBMCs or T cells enriched from blood (not recorded which). All receptors come from a man younger than 40 with acute COVID-19.

This chain links TRBV18 with TRBJ1-2; 10 bases are a match to TRBD1. The V gene end was trimmed by 0 bases and the J gene end by 8 bases; junction bases not matched to a gene: 15. The CDR3 consists of 18 residues. The germline V gene has CDR1 KGHSH and CDR2 LQKENI. CDR3 in DNA: TGTGCCAGCTCACCACCGTTCGGGACAGGGGAATCCTATTCGGGCTACACCTTC. Translation gives CASSPPFGTGESYSGYTF. Drawing the rest from reference TRBV18 and TRBJ1-2, the complete variable domain is NAGVMQNPRHLVRRRGQEARLRCSPMKGHSHVYWYRQLPEEGLKFMVYLQKENIIDESGMPKERFSAEFPKEGPSILRIQQVVRGDSAAYFCASSPPFGTGESYSGYTFGSGTRLTVV.

The chain recombines TRBV6-1 with TRBJ2-7; D may be TRBD1 (5 bases). The CDR3 has 12 amino acids. In germline, CDR1 is MNHNS, CDR2 SASEGT. CDR3 in DNA: TGTGCCACCAGTGACAGATATCTTGAGCAGTACGTC. Amino acid sequence: CATSDRYLEQYV.

This clone turned up a few times. J is TRBJ1-6 and V is TRBV27, with D hard to call. V lost 3 bases and J 9 bases, leaving 12 bases between the germline ends. There are 14 residues in the CDR3. The germline V gene encodes CDR1 MNHEY and CDR2 SMNVEV (reference sequence). The CDR3 DNA sequence: TGTGCCAGCAGTTTTATCGAACCTACTTCACCCCTCCACTTT. It encodes CASSFIEPTSPLHF.

A word on this clone: This specimen includes other DNA sequences encoding the same CDR3. This rearrangement joins TRBV6-4 to TRBJ2-1; TRBD2 aligns across 10 bases. Germline CDR1 and CDR2: MRHNA and SNTAGT. The CDR3 has 15 amino acids. The V gene end was trimmed by 1 base and the J gene end by 3 bases; junction bases not matched to a gene: 0. The CDR3 region is CASSDLAGGYNEQFF. CDR3 DNA: TGTGCCAGCAGTGACTTAGCGGGGGGCTACAATGAGCAGTTCTTC.

The rearrangement joins TRBV5-5 to TRBJ1-6; D unclear. Trimming took 0 bases from V and 13 from J, leaving 26 bases between them. The germline V gene has CDR1 SGHKS and CDR2 YYEKEE (reference sequence). This CDR3 region has 18 residues. This chain's CDR3 is CASSLALNFGTDSLPLHF. CDR3 bases: TGTGCCAGCAGCTTGGCCCTAAACTTTGGAACGGACTCTCTCCCCCTCCACTTT.

V gene TRBV7-9 combines with J gene TRBJ1-6, with D unresolved. V shed 4 bases and J shed 4 bases, with 8 bases lying between them. The CDR3 has 14 residues. CDR1 and CDR2 from the germline V gene are SEHNR and FQNEAQ (reference sequence). The DNA for the CDR3 is TGTGCCAGCAGCTCGGACTCGTATAATTCACCCCTCCACTTT. It is translated as CASSSDSYNSPLHF. Together with reference TRBV7-9 and TRBJ1-6, the CDR3 gives the full variable domain: DTGVSQNPRHKITKRGQNVTFRCDPISEHNRLYWYRQTLGQGPEFLTYFQNEAQLEKSRLLSDRFSAERPKGSFSTLEIQRTEQGDSAMYLCASSSDSYNSPLHFGNGTRLTVT.

The chain combines TRBV3-1 (or the pseudogene TRBV3-2) with TRBJ1-2; perhaps TRBD1 as D (5 bases). Germline values: CDR1 LGHDT, CDR2 YNNKEL (reference sequence). V lost 4 bases and J 4 bases, leaving 19 bases between the germline ends. This CDR3 has 16 residues. In nucleotides, the CDR3 is TGTGCCAGCAGCCCTCATGGGGCATCGCCGATCTATGGCTACACCTTC. As protein: CASSPHGASPIYGYTF.

This chain joins TRBV19 and TRBJ2-1; D gene unclear. Germline values: CDR1 LNHDA, CDR2 SQIVND (reference sequence). V was pared by 1 base and J by 8 bases, with 9 bases between. CDR3 length equals 13 residues. CDR3 loop: CASSIGPSDEQFF. In nucleotides, the CDR3 is TGTGCCAGTAGTATAGGCCCGTCGGATGAGCAGTTCTTC. The full variable domain, in which reference TRBV19 and TRBJ2-1 provide the parts outside the CDR3, is DGGITQSPKYLFRKEGQNVTLSCEQNLNHDAMYWYRQDPGQGLRLIYYSQIVNDFQKGDIAEGYSVSREKKESFPLTVTSAQKNPTAFYLCASSIGPSDEQFFGPGTRLTVL.

Regarding this clone: The junction does not match germline at one end; this may be a read error. The gene calls are TRBV5-1 and TRBJ2-5; possibly TRBD2 for D (5 bases). This CDR3 comprises 14 residues. Looked up from germline, CDR1 is SGHRS and CDR2 is YFSETQ. The CDR3 DNA sequence: TGTGCCAGCTGTTTCTTTGGAGGAAAAGAGACCCAGTACTTC. It codes for CASCFFGGKETQYF.

The rearrangement links TRBV14 to TRBJ2-3; D is perhaps TRBD2 (6 bases). V lost 4 bases and J lost 0, with 17 bases in between. This CDR3 is 17 amino acids long. Germline-derived CDR1 and CDR2 are SGHDN and FVKESK. CDR3 sequence: CASSRGMEGPSTDTQYF. As DNA, the CDR3 is TGTGCCAGCAGCCGAGGGATGGAGGGCCCTAGCACAGATACGCAGTATTTT.

The chain recombines TRBV28 with TRBJ2-1, with 7 bases identical to TRBD2. J lost 3 bases, V lost 2 bases, and 4 bases had no gene match. Germline CDR1 is MDHEN and CDR2 is SYDVKM. The CDR3 is 15 residues long. The DNA of the CDR3 is TGTGCCAGCAGTTTAGGGGGGGTCCTCTACAATGAGCAGTTCTTC. Its translation: CASSLGGVLYNEQFF.

This sequence joins TRBV9 and TRBJ1-4; 7 bases map to TRBD1. The CDR3 has 15 amino acids. Trimming removed 2 bases from V and 5 bases from J; junction bases left unmatched: 6. Germline CDR1 reads SGDLS; CDR2 reads YYNGEE. DNA for the CDR3: TGTGCCAGCAGCGTCGAGACAGGGTGGAATGAAAAACTGTTTTTT. The encoded protein is CASSVETGWNEKLFF. The complete variable domain, with remaining parts taken from reference TRBV9 and TRBJ1-4, reads DSGVTQTPKHLITATGQRVTLRCSPRSGDLSVYWYQQSLDQGLQFLIQYYNGEERAKGNILERFSAQQFPDLHSELNLSSLELGDSALYFCASSVETGWNEKLFFGSGTQLSVL.

V is TRBV10-3 and J is TRBJ2-5; 11 bases align to TRBD2. Germline V gene data show CDR1 as ENHRY and CDR2 as SYGVKD. The CDR3 contains 15 residues. Germline trimming cut 3 bases from V and 2 bases from J; bases unmatched to any gene: 2. The CDR3 protein is CAISDRTSGQETQYF. CDR3 sequence (DNA): TGTGCCATCAGTGACCGGACTAGCGGGCAAGAGACCCAGTACTTC.

This clone was counted between two and nine times. V gene TRBV27 combines with J gene TRBJ1-6, with D tentatively TRBD1 (5 bases). Trimming left V 6 bases short and J 3 bases short, with 9 bases between. The V gene's germline CDR1 is MNHEY and CDR2 SMNVEV (reference sequence). The CDR3 has 14 amino acids. CDR3 in amino acids: CASSRQLYNSPLHF. The CDR3 DNA sequence: TGTGCCAGCAGCCGACAGCTCTATAATTCACCCCTCCACTTT.

The chain carries TRBV28 and TRBJ1-6; D possibly corresponds to TRBD1 (5 bases). The CDR3 runs 11 residues. The germline CDR1 and CDR2 sequences are MDHEN and SYDVKM. Trimming took off 4 bases at V and 17 bases at J, with 12 bases between the two ends. The chain's CDR3 is CASSSQGSIHF. As DNA, the CDR3 is TGTGCCAGCAGTTCCCAGGGTAGTATCCACTTT.

This rearrangement joins TRBV6-5 to TRBJ1-1; D remains unclear. V lost 2 bases and J lost 0, with 7 bases in between. Germline loops: CDR1 MNHEY, CDR2 SVGAGI. This CDR3 has 14 residues. This chain's CDR3 is CASSYGGLNTEAFF. The DNA for the CDR3 is TGTGCCAGCAGTTACGGCGGTTTGAACACTGAAGCTTTCTTT.

The chain employs TRBV7-2 and TRBJ1-3, with D uncertain. With 5 bases removed from V and 0 bases from J, the gap between germline ends came to 8 bases. Germline-derived CDR1 and CDR2 are SGHTA and FQGNSA. The CDR3 totals 14 residues. For the CDR3, the DNA is TGTGCCAGCAGCCCAGCGATCTCTGGAAACACCATATATTTT. This translates into CASSPAISGNTIYF.

The CDR3 spells CASSLQRRAFF. The CDR3, as DNA: TGTGCCAGCAGTTTACAAAGGCGGGCTTTCTTT. The chain combines TRBV6-6 with TRBJ1-1; D gene unclear. The CDR3 totals 11 residues. Trimming cost V 4 bases and J 11 bases, with 11 bases left between them. Germline CDR1 reads MNHNY; CDR2 reads SVGAGI (reference sequence).

The CDR3 bases are TGCAGTGCTAGTGGACAGGGGATAACGACTAATGAAAAACTGTTTTTT. Translating it yields CSASGQGITTNEKLFF. The V gene is TRBV20-1, the J gene TRBJ1-4, with 9 bases lining up with TRBD1. CDR1 and CDR2 from the germline V gene are DFQATT and SNEGSKA (reference sequence). Losses at the gene ends were 3 bases for V and 2 bases for J; bases not matched to a gene: 7. The CDR3 runs 16 residues.

This rearrangement joins TRBV27 to TRBJ1-6; a weak D match, TRBD1 (6 bases). The CDR3 runs to 14 residues. CDR1 MNHEY and CDR2 SMNVEV come from the germline V gene (reference sequence). Trimming took 6 bases from V and 7 from J, leaving 13 bases between them. The CDR3 DNA reads TGTGCCAGCAGATCCTACAGGGACAATTCACCCCTCCACTTT. The encoded protein is CASRSYRDNSPLHF.

V gene TRBV10-2 combines with J gene TRBJ1-5; D is possibly TRBD1 (6 bases). Germline lookup yields CDR1 WSHSY and CDR2 SAAADI. Trimming stripped 2 bases from V and 2 bases from J, with 7 bases between. CDR3 length: 14 residues. CDR3 residues: CASSEDRRNQPQHF. The CDR3 DNA sequence: TGCGCCAGCAGTGAGGACAGGCGCAATCAGCCCCAGCATTTT.

V and J are TRBV15 and TRBJ2-5, with 13 bases matching TRBD2. CDR1 and CDR2 from the germline V gene are LNHNV and YYDKDF (reference sequence). After removal of 2 bases from V and 1 base from J, the junction contained 4 bases not matched to a gene. This CDR3 has 17 amino acids. CDR3 region: CATSRTSGREGQETQYF. CDR3 DNA: TGTGCCACCAGCAGAACTAGCGGGAGGGAAGGCCAAGAGACCCAGTACTTC.

The table lists this clone with a few counts. The rearrangement joins TRBV11-2 to TRBJ2-3; 8 nucleotides agree with TRBD2. There are 14 residues in the CDR3. With V trimmed by 1 base and J by 6 bases, 3 bases remained unmatched. Germline values: CDR1 SGHAT, CDR2 FQNNGV. CDR3 DNA sequence: TGTGCCAGCAGCTTAGGGGCTAGCGGGGATACGCAGTATTTT. It specifies CASSLGASGDTQYF.

This chain connects TRBV28 to TRBJ2-1; the D is unclear. With 1 base removed from V and 0 bases from J, the gap between germline ends came to 4 bases. Per the germline V gene, CDR1 is MDHEN and CDR2 is SYDVKM. CDR3 length: 14 amino acids. The CDR3 DNA sequence: TGTGCCAGCAGTTTATTTAGCTCCTACAATGAGCAGTTCTTC. Translating it yields CASSLFSSYNEQFF.

The V and J genes are TRBV3-1 (or the pseudogene TRBV3-2) and TRBJ1-5; unclear D gene. This CDR3 has 13 amino acids. The ends were cut back, 4 bases at V and 6 bases at J, with 10 bases in the middle. Germline V gives CDR1 LGHDT, CDR2 YNNKEL (reference sequence). CDR3 in amino acids: CASSRVEGQPQHF. The CDR3 coding sequence is TGTGCCAGCAGCCGCGTTGAGGGTCAGCCCCAGCATTTT.

V gene TRBV18 combines with J gene TRBJ2-7; 8 nucleotides align to TRBD1. Per the germline V gene, CDR1 is KGHSH and CDR2 is LQKENI. The CDR3 contains 13 residues. The trim removed 3 bases at V and 5 bases at J, leaving 3 bases unmatched. DNA of the CDR3: TGTGCCAGCTCACCTCAGGGGGCAGACGAGCAGTACGTC. It translates to CASSPQGADEQYV.

CDR3 residues: CASSLDPGEDYGYTF. In DNA form, the CDR3 reads TGCGCCAGCAGCTTGGATCCGGGGGAGGACTATGGCTACACCTTC. The rearrangement joins TRBV5-1 to TRBJ1-2, with D maybe TRBD1 (5 bases). With 0 bases removed from V and 3 bases from J, the gap between germline ends came to 12 bases. The CDR3 is 15 residues long. From germline, CDR1 is SGHRS and CDR2 YFSETQ.

The chain joins TRBV19 to TRBJ1-3; D is possibly TRBD1 (5 bases). The germline CDR1 and CDR2 sequences are LNHDA and SQIVND (reference sequence). V was clipped by 4 bases and J by 0 bases, with 10 bases between them. This CDR3 spans 15 amino acids. The chain's CDR3 is CASSTQAHSGNTIYF. The CDR3 DNA follows: TGTGCCAGTAGTACACAGGCGCACTCTGGAAACACCATATATTTT.

The table lists this clone with a count of one. This chain joins TRBV6-5 and TRBJ1-1, with D perhaps matching TRBD1 (6 bases). This CDR3 region has 13 residues. Between the trimmed V and J ends, which lost 5 bases and 5 bases, there was a span of 12 bases. Germline values: CDR1 MNHEY, CDR2 SVGAGI. For the CDR3, the DNA is TGTGCCAGCAGTCCCAGGGGTGGAACTGAAGCTTTCTTT. Translating gives CASSPRGGTEAFF.

V is TRBV5-6 and J is TRBJ1-2; TRBD1 matches at 10 bases. This CDR3 spans 15 amino acids. With V trimmed by 4 bases and J by 2 bases, 5 bases remained unmatched. Germline-derived CDR1 and CDR2 are SGHDT and YYEEEE. The CDR3 sequence is CASSPGTGENYGYTF. In nucleotides, the CDR3 is TGTGCCAGCAGCCCAGGGACAGGGGAAAACTATGGCTACACCTTC. Full variable domain (outside the CDR3, taken from reference TRBV5-6 and TRBJ1-2): DAGVTQSPTHLIKTRGQQVTLRCSPKSGHDTVSWYQQALGQGPQFIFQYYEEEERQRGNFPDRFSGHQFPNYSSELNVNALLLGDSALYLCASSPGTGENYGYTFGSGTRLTVV.

In this sample, this clone turned up a few times. The chain is built from TRBV7-9 and TRBJ1-2, with 8 bases fitting TRBD1. V was clipped by 5 bases and J by 1 base; unmatched bases: 3. Germline V lookup: CDR1 SEHNR, CDR2 FQNEAQ (reference sequence). The CDR3 has 14 amino acids. DNA for the CDR3: TGTGCCAGCAGCCCGACAGGGGATAACTATGGCTACACCTTC. Translating gives CASSPTGDNYGYTF.

V is TRBV5-5 and J is TRBJ1-4, with 9 nucleotides matching TRBD1. The CDR3 is 15 residues long. Germline loops: CDR1 SGHKS, CDR2 YYEKEE (reference sequence). V dropped 1 base and J dropped 7; count of bases not matched to a gene: 5. CDR3 nucleotides: TGTGCCAGCAGCTTGACAGGGGGCGCGGGTGAAAAACTGTTTTTT. Translation: CASSLTGGAGEKLFF.